This TCR beta chain emerged from a study of shared clonotypes between healthy human individuals. Germline V gives CDR1 MGHRA, CDR2 YSYEKL. This CDR3 region has 15 residues. V gave up 2 bases and J gave up 7 bases, with 12 bases separating them. Some clones are missing from TCRdb's copy, which holds only in-frame ones; the method was immunoSEQ multiplex PCR. This table has roughly 400,000 clones, about 96% appearing once. This chain uses TRBV4-1 with TRBJ1-6, with a weak D call TRBD1 (6 bases). The sample comprised memory CD8+ T cells sorted from blood. Subset given: CD45RO+ cells pooled with CCR7-negative TemRA cells. The origin of this receptor is a man aged 25-45 years in good health. This CDR3 reads CASSQPRGGNSPLHF. The CDR3, as DNA: TGCGCCAGCAGCCAACCTCGAGGGGGAAATTCACCCCTCCACTTT.